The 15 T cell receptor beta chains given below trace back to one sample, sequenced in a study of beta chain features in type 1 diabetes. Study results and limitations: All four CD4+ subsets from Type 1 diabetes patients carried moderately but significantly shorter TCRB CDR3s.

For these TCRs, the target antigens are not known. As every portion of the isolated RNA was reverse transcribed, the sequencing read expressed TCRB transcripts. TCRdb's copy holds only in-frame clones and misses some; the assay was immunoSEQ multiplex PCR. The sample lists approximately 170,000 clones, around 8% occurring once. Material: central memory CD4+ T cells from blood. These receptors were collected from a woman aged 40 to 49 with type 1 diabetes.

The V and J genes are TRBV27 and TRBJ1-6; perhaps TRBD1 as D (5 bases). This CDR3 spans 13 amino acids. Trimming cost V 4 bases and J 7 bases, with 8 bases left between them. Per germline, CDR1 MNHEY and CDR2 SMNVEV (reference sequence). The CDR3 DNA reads TGTGCCAGCAGTTCAGGGCCCAATTCACCCCTCCACTTT. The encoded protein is CASSSGPNSPLHF.

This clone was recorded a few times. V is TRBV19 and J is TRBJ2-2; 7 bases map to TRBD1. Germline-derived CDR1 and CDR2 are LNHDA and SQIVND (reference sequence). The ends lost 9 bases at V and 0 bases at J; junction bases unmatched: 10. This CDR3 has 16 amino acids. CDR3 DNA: TGTGCCAGCCGGGGACAGAACACCGCGAACACCGGGGAGCTGTTTTTT. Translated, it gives CASRGQNTANTGELFF.

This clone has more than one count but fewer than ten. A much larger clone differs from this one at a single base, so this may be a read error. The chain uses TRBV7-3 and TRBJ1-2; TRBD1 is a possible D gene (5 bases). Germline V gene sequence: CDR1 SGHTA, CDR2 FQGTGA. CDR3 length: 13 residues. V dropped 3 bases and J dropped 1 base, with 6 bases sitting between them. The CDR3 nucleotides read TGTGCCAGCAGCTTCGACAGTAACTATGGCTACACCTTC. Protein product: CASSFDSNYGYTF.

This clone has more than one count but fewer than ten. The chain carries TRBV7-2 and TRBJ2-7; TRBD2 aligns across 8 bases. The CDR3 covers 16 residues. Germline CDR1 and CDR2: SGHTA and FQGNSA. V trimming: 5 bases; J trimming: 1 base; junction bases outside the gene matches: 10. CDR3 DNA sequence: TGTGCCAGCAGCCCCGGGAGAGCGGGAGCGTCCTACGAGCAGTACTTC. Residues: CASSPGRAGASYEQYF.

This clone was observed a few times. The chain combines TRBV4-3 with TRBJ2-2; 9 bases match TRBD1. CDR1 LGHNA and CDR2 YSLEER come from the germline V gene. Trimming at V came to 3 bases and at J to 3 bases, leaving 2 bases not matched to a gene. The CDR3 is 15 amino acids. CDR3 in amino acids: CASSQTGGYTGELFF. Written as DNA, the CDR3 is TGCGCCAGCAGCCAGACAGGGGGGTACACCGGGGAGCTGTTTTTT.

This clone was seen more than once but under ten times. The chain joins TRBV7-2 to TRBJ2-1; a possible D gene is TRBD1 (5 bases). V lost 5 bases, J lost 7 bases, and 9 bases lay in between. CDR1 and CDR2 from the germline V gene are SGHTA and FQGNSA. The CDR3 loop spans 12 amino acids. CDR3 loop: CASSVQGNEQFF. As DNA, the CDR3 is TGTGCCAGCAGCGTCCAGGGAAATGAGCAGTTCTTC.

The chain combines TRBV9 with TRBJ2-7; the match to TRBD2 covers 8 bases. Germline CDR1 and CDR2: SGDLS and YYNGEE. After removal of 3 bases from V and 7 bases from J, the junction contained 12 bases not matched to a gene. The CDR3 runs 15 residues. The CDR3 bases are TGTGCCAGCAGCGAGCCCCGGACTAGCCTATGGGAGCAGTACTTC. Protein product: CASSEPRTSLWEQYF.

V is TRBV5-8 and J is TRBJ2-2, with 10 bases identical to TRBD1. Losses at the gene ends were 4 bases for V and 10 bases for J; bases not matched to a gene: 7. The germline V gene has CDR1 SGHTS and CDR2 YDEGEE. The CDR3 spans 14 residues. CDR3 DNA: TGTGCCAGCAGCCTACGGACAGGGGGGAAGGAGCTGTTTTTT. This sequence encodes CASSLRTGGKELFF.

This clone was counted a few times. The CDR3 is CASSGTGTLNTEAFF. As DNA, the CDR3 is TGTGCCAGCAGTGGGACAGGGACTTTGAACACTGAAGCTTTCTTT. This chain connects TRBV28 to TRBJ1-1, with 9 bases aligning to TRBD1. The germline V gene has CDR1 MDHEN and CDR2 SYDVKM. The J segment lost 0 bases and the V segment lost 5 bases, leaving 4 bases of the junction unmatched. The CDR3 contains 15 residues.

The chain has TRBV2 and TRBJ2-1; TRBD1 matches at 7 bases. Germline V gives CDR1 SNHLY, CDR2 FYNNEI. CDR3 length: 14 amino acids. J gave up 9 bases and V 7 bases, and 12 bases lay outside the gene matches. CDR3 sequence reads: CASNQGGRGSEQFF. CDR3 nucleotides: TGTGCCAGCAACCAAGGGGGCAGGGGTAGTGAGCAGTTCTTC.

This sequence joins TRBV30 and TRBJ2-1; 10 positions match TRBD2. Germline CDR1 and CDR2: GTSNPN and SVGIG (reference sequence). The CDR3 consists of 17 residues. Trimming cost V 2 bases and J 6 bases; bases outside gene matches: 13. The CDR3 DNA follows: TGTGCCTGGAGTACCCCACCTCTAGCGGGAGTTGGCAATGAGCAGTTCTTC. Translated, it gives CAWSTPPLAGVGNEQFF.

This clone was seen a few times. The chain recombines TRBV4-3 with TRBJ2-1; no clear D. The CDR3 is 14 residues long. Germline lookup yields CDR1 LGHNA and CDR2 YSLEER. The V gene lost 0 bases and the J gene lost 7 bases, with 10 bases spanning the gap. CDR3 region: CASSQEGSLNEQFF. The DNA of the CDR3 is TGCGCCAGCAGCCAAGAGGGTTCACTAAATGAGCAGTTCTTC.

CDR3 DNA: TGTGCCAGCAGCTTAGGACGTACCGGGTCGGAAAAACTGTTTTTT. Translating it yields CASSLGRTGSEKLFF. The V gene is TRBV7-9, the J gene TRBJ1-4; D gene ambiguous. Between the trimmed V and J ends, which lost 1 base and 8 bases, there was a span of 14 bases. The CDR3 is made up of 15 amino acids. Germline CDR1 reads SEHNR; CDR2 reads FQNEAQ (reference sequence). Variable domain in full (rest from reference TRBV7-9 and TRBJ1-4): DTGVSQNPRHKITKRGQNVTFRCDPISEHNRLYWYRQTLGQGPEFLTYFQNEAQLEKSRLLSDRFSAERPKGSFSTLEIQRTEQGDSAMYLCASSLGRTGSEKLFFGSGTQLSVL.

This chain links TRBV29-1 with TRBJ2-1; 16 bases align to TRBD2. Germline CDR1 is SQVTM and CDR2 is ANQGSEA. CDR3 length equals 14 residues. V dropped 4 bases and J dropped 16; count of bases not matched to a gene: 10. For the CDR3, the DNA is TGCAGCGTTGGCCCGGGACTAGCGGGAGGGCCGGTTTTCTTC. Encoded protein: CSVGPGLAGGPVFF.

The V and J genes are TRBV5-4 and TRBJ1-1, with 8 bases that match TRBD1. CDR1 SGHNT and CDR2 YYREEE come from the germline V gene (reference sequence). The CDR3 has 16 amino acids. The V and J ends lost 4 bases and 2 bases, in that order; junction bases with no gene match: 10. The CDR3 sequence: CASSTGQGLVNTEAFF. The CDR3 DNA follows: TGTGCCAGCAGCACCGGACAGGGCCTGGTAAACACTGAAGCTTTCTTT.